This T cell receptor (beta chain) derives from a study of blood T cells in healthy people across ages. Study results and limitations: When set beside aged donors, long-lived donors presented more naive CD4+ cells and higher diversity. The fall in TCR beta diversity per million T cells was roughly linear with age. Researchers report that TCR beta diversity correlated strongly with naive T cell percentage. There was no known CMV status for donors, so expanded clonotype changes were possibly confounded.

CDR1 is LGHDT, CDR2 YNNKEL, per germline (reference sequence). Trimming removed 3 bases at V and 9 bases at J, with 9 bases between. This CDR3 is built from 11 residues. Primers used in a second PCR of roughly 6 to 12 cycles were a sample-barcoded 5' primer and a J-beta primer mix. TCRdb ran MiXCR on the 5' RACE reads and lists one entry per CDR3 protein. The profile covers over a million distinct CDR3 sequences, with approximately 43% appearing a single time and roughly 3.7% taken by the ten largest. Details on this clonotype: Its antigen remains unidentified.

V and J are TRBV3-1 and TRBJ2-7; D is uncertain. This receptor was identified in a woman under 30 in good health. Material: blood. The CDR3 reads CASSQRFWQYF. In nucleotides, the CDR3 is TGTGCCAGCAGCCAGCGATTCTGGCAGTACTTC.